The rows below give T cell receptor beta chains drawn from one sample of a study of cytomegalovirus exposure and HLA in healthy donors. This table comes from immunoSEQ multiplex PCR, and its TCRdb copy is limited to in-frame clones, with some not included. The top ten hold roughly 13% of the sample, which has about 130,000 clones, around 77% seen once. Sequences were obtained from PBMCs. Every receptor here comes from a middle-aged woman in good health and CMV-seropositive. The CDR3 runs from the conserved cysteine through the conserved F or W. The D gene is left open where the match is weak. The size entry is marked missing in some rows and otherwise reads once, few, many or a size class.

D gene,V gene,J gene,clone size,CDR3 protein
-,TRBV30,TRBJ1-1,-,CAWRQGRRTEAFF
TRBD2,TRBV6-1,TRBJ2-1,few,CASSEARTSGSDEQFF
-,TRBV18,TRBJ2-1,-,CASSPGQNNEQFF
TRBD1,TRBV5-4,TRBJ2-5,-,CASRFGQGLQETQYF
-,TRBV5-1,TRBJ1-4,few,CASSSGQTNEKLFF
TRBD2,TRBV5-1,TRBJ2-2,-,CASSLSPGGSGELFF
-,TRBV6-1,TRBJ2-7,-,CASSGQRQRSSYEQYF
TRBD2,TRBV7-9,TRBJ2-7,few,CASSFVGAGDYEQYF
-,TRBV7-2,TRBJ2-7,-,CASSFRTPRGEQYF
-,TRBV7-9,TRBJ1-2,few,CASSPSSGGWGYTF
-,TRBV30,TRBJ2-2,-,CAWSVQGRENTGELFF
-,TRBV19,TRBJ2-3,-,CASTSGEGYTDTQYF
TRBD1,TRBV30,TRBJ1-2,-,CAWEQWISNGQGSGYTF
-,TRBV5-4,TRBJ1-1,few,CASSLERNTEAFF
TRBD2,TRBV5-1,TRBJ2-7,-,CASSPYTSGSGEQYF
-,TRBV11-2,TRBJ2-7,-,CASSLTGSSVTPYEQYF
-,TRBV18,TRBJ1-4,-,CASSHRSTNEKLFF
-,TRBV6-5,TRBJ2-5,few,CASLRGETQYF
-,TRBV11-2,TRBJ1-5,-,CASSFGGRDQPQHF
TRBD2,TRBV7-8,TRBJ2-1,-,CASGGPGLANNEQFF
TRBD1,TRBV7-9,TRBJ1-2,-,CASSPDRADGYGYTF
-,TRBV5-4,TRBJ1-2,few,CASSSAISNYGYTF
-,TRBV7-3,TRBJ2-1,-,CASSAAGNEQFF
-,TRBV29-1,TRBJ2-7,-,CSVLPDRPGHEQYF
-,TRBV19,TRBJ1-5,-,CATSRREDSNQPQHF
-,TRBV19,TRBJ1-1,-,CASSIDRVLELNTEAFF
-,TRBV21-1,TRBJ1-1,-,CASSPGTGSTEAFF
-,TRBV19,TRBJ2-7,-,CASSIGNRATYEQYF
-,TRBV6-1,TRBJ1-1,-,CASSSAIEAFF
-,TRBV2,TRBJ2-7,-,CASSEDLAYEQYF
-,TRBV5-1,TRBJ2-2,few,CASSLQSVAGELFF
-,TRBV19,TRBJ1-3,once,CASTLRGITFSGNTIYF
-,TRBV28,TRBJ2-1,few,CASGEILNNEQFF
TRBD2,TRBV7-6,-,-,CASSLDLAGGYEQYF
TRBD2,TRBV27,TRBJ2-7,-,CASSLVPSTSGNYEQYF
-,TRBV27,TRBJ2-2,-,CASSFGALAGELFF
TRBD1,TRBV6-1,TRBJ1-2,-,CASSRGQTQYGYTF
TRBD1,TRBV10-3,TRBJ1-2,few,CAIRPDGTAVYTF
TRBD2,TRBV6-5,TRBJ2-7,-,CASSSRVSGKSYEQYF
-,TRBV19,TRBJ1-5,-,CASSIGPGNNQPQHF
-,TRBV7-9,TRBJ2-5,-,CASSLLAETQYF
TRBD2,TRBV7-6,TRBJ2-1,-,CASSRGTSGNIYNEQFF
TRBD1,TRBV6-5,TRBJ1-4,-,CASSLQGEEKLFF
-,TRBV21-1,TRBJ1-1,-,CASSNAGWAEAFF
TRBD1,TRBV5-1,TRBJ2-4,few,CASSLDRGIDIQYF
-,TRBV7-8,TRBJ1-1,few,CASSLSGNTEAFF
-,TRBV5-4,TRBJ2-1,-,CASSLQLSNEQFF
TRBD1,TRBV10-3,TRBJ2-7,-,CAIRADGEGAGYEQYF